The clone carrying this T cell receptor (beta chain) was counted ten times or more. Its antigen is as yet unknown. The sample belongs to a study of regulatory T cells in long-lasting Graves disease. Study results and caveats: TRBV28, TRBJ1-2 and TRBJ2-5 were favored in persistent disease.

The CDR3 contains 13 residues. V was pared by 5 bases and J by 5 bases, with 11 bases between. Germline CDR1 is SGHNT and CDR2 is YENEEA. The TCR beta library used iRepertoire HTBI primers with Arm-PCR amplification of CDR3. TCRdb redid the calling of the multiplex PCR reads with MiXCR, one entry per CDR3 protein. The sample includes 450,000 to 600,000 distinct CDR3 sequences, roughly 14% of them seen just once. As for time point: newly diagnosed GD, antithyroid drugs for less than 3 months. The TCR library was prepared using RNA isolated from PBMCs. The same sample was also used in a study of T cells in Graves' hyperthyroidism and ophthalmopathy. That investigation notes: Initially, a first-round RT-PCR of the TCR CDR3 employed the HTBI primer set.

The sequence was obtained from a man younger than 45 with Graves disease. This chain joins TRBV11-3 and TRBJ2-3, with D possibly being TRBD1 or TRBD2 (5 bases each). This specimen was peripheral blood mononuclear cells (PBMCs), taken at new diagnosis, from a patient treated with antithyroid drugs. In DNA form, the CDR3 reads TGTGCCAGCAGCGGGGGAACAGGAGATACGCAGTATTTT. Its translation: CASSGGTGDTQYF.